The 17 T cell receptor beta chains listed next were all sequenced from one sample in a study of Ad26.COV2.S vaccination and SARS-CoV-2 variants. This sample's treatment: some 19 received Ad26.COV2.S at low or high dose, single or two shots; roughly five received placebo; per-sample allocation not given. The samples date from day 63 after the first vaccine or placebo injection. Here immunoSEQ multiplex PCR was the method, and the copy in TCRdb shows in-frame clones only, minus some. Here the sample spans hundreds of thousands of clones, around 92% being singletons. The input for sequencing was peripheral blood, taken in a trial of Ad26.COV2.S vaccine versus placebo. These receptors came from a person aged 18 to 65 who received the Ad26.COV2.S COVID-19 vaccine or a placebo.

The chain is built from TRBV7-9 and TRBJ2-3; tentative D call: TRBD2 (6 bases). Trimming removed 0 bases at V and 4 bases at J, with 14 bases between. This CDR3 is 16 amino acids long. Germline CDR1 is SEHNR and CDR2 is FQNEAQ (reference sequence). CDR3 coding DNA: TGTGCCAGCAGCTTAGCGGAGGGGACTGATTCAGATACGCAGTATTTT. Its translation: CASSLAEGTDSDTQYF.

CDR3 sequence: CASSLDKGRGYEQYF. For the CDR3, the DNA is TGTGCCAGCAGCTTAGATAAGGGTAGGGGTTACGAGCAGTACTTC. The chain couples TRBV11-2 to TRBJ2-7; a possible D gene is TRBD1 (5 bases). The CDR3 is 15 residues long. V gave up 0 bases and J gave up 4 bases, with 13 bases separating them. Germline loops: CDR1 SGHAT, CDR2 FQNNGV. The complete variable domain, with remaining parts taken from reference TRBV11-2 and TRBJ2-7, reads EAGVAQSPRYKIIEKRQSVAFWCNPISGHATLYWYQQILGQGPKLLIQFQNNGVVDDSQLPKDRFSAERLKGVDSTLKIQPAKLEDSAVYLCASSLDKGRGYEQYFGPGTRLTVT.

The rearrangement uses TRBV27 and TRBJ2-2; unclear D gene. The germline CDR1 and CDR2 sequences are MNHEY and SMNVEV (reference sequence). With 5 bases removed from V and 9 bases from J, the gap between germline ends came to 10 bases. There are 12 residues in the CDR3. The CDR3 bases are TGTGCCAGCAGTCCCGCCCGGCGGGAGCTGTTTTTT. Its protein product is CASSPARRELFF.

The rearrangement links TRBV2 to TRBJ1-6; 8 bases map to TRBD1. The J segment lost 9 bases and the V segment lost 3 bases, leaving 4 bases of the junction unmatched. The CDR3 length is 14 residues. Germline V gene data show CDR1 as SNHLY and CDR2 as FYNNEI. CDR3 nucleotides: TGTGCCAGCAGTGAGTACAGGGGGAGTTCACCCCTCCACTTT. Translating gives CASSEYRGSSPLHF.

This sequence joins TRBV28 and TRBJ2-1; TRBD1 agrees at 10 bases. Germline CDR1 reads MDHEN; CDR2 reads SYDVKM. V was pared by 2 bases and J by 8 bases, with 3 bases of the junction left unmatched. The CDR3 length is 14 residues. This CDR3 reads CASSLIGQGDEQFF. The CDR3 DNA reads TGTGCCAGCAGTTTAATTGGACAGGGGGATGAGCAGTTCTTC.

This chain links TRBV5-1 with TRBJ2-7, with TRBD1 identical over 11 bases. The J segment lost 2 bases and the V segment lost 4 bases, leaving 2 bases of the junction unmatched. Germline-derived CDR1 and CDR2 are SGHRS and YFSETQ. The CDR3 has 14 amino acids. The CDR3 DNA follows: TGCGCCAGCAGCGGGGGACAGGGGGCCTACGAGCAGTACTTC. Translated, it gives CASSGGQGAYEQYF.

The CDR3 sequence is CASRILTGTGGPTYEQYF. As DNA, the CDR3 is TGTGCCAGCAGGATACTAACCGGGACAGGGGGCCCAACCTACGAGCAGTACTTC. V and J are TRBV28 and TRBJ2-7, with 12 bases fitting TRBD1. The CDR3 extends over 18 amino acids. The V gene end was trimmed by 6 bases and the J gene end by 2 bases; junction bases not matched to a gene: 14. The germline CDR1 and CDR2 sequences are MDHEN and SYDVKM.

The CDR3 spells CASSQEKGRAYEQYF. CDR3 nucleotides: TGCGCCAGCAGCCAAGAAAAGGGCAGGGCTTACGAGCAGTACTTC. The chain links TRBV4-3 to TRBJ2-7; perhaps TRBD1 as D (5 bases). Trimming removed 0 bases from V and 4 bases from J, with 13 bases in between. The CDR3 totals 15 residues. The germline CDR1 and CDR2 sequences are LGHNA and YSLEER.

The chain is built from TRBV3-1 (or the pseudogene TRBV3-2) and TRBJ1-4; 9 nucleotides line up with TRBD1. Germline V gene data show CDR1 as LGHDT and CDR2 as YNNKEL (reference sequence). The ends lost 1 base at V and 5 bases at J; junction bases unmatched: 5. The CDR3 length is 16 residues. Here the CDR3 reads CASSQVLGTGNEKLFF. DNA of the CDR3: TGTGCCAGCAGCCAAGTCCTTGGGACAGGGAATGAAAAACTGTTTTTT.

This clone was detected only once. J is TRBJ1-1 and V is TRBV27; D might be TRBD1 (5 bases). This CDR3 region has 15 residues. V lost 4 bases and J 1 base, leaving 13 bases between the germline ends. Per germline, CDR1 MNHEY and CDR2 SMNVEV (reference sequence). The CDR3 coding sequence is TGTGCCAGCAGTTCAGCCGGGACGTGGAACACTGAAGCTTTCTTT. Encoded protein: CASSSAGTWNTEAFF.

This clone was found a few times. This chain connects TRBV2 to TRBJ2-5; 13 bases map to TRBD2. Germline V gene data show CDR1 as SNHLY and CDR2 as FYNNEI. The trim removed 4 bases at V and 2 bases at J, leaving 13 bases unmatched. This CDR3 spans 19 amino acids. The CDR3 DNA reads TGTGCCAGCAGTGTCAAGGGGACTAGCGGGGCAACACTTCAAGAGACCCAGTACTTC. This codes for CASSVKGTSGATLQETQYF.

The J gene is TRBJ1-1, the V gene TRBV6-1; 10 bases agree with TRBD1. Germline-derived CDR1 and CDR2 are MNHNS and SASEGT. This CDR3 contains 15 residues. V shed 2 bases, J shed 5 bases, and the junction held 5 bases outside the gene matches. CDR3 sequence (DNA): TGTGCCAGCAGTGAAAGGGACAGGGGTGGAACTGAAGCTTTCTTT. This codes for CASSERDRGGTEAFF.

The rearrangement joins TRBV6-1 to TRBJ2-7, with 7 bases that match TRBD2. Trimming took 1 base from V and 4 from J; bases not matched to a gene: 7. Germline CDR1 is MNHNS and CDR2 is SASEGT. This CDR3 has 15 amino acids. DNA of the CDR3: TGTGCCAGCAGTGAAGTCGTCGGGGGGTTGTACGAGCAGTACTTC. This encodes CASSEVVGGLYEQYF.

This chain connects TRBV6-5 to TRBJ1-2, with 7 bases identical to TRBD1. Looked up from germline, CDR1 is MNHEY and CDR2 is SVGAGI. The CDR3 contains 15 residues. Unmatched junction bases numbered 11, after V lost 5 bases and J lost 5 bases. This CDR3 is CASSIYRGYPYGYTF. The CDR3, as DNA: TGTGCCAGCAGTATATACAGGGGTTATCCATATGGCTACACCTTC.

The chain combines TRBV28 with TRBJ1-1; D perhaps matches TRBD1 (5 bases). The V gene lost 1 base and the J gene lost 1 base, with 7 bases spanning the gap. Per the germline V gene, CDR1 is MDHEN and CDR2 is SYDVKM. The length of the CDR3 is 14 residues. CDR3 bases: TGTGCCAGCAGTTTATACCAGGGGAACACTGAAGCTTTCTTT. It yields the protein CASSLYQGNTEAFF.

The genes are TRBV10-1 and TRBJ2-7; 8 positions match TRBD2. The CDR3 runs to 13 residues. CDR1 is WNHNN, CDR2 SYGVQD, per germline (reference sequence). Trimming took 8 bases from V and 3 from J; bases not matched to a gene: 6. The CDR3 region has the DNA TGCGCCAGCCGGGAGGGGCCGGGCTACGAGCAGTACTTC. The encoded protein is CASREGPGYEQYF.

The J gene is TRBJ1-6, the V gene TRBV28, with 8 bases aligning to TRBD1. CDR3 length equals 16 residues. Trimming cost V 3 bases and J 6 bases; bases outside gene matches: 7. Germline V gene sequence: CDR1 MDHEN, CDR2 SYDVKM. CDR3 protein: CASSFPGGEGNSPLHF. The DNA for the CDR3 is TGTGCCAGCAGTTTTCCAGGGGGCGAAGGTAATTCACCCCTCCACTTT.